This T cell receptor (beta chain) derives from a study of shared clonotypes between healthy human individuals. General observations from the study: Clonotypes shared by all four sorted-subset donors had higher generation probabilities than non-shared clonotypes.

Comments on this clone: What it binds is not known.

Replicate PCRs from sorted subsets contained about 0.2 ug DNA, which is roughly 30,000 T cell genomes. Some clones are missing from TCRdb's copy, which holds only in-frame ones; the method was immunoSEQ multiplex PCR. This repertoire shows some 1,100,000 clones, about 84% found once; its top ten account for about 0.52%. Donors, without exception, were Caucasian adults residing in Nashville, Tennessee. Deletions cut 7 bases from V and 4 bases from J, with 10 bases between. Germline CDR1 SNHLY, CDR2 FYNNEI. The CDR3 contains 12 residues. The origin of this receptor is a man aged 18 to 29 in good health. Some clones in this sample may be carry-over from other donors' samples. What was sequenced was memory CD4+ T cells from PBMCs. The subset is: CD45RA-negative fraction. This chain connects TRBV2 to TRBJ1-2, with D maybe TRBD1 (5 bases). The CDR3 nucleotides are TGTGCCAGCAACTCGGACACCTATGGCTACACCTTC. Protein sequence: CASNSDTYGYTF.